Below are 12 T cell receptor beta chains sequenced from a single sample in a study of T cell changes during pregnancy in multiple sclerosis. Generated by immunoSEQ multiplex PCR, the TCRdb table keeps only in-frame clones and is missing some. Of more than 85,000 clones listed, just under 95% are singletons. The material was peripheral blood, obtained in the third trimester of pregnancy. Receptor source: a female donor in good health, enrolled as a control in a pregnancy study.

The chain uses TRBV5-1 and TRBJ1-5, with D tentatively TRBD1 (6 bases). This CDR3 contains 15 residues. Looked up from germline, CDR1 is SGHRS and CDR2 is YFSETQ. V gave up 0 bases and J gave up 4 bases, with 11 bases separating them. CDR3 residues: CASSLGGTSNQPQHF. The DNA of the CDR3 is TGCGCCAGCAGCTTGGGGGGGACATCAAATCAGCCCCAGCATTTT.

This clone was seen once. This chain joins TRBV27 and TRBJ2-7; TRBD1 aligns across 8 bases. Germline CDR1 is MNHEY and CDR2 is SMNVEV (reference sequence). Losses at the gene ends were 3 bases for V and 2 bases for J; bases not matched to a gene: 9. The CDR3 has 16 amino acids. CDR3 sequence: CASSFIYGTGAYEQYF. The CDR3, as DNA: TGTGCCAGCAGTTTTATCTATGGGACAGGAGCCTACGAGCAGTACTTC.

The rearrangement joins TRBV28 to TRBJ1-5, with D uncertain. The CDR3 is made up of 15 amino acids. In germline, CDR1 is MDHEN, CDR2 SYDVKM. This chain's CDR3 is CATRGGVLGNQPQHF. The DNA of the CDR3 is TGTGCTACCCGGGGAGGTGTCCTGGGAAATCAGCCCCAGCATTTT.

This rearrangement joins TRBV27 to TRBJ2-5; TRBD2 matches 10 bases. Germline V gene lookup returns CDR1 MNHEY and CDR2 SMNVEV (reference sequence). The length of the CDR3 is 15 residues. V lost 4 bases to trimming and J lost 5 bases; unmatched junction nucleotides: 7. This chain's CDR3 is CASSYPSGSLETQYF. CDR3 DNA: TGTGCCAGCAGTTATCCTAGCGGGAGTCTGGAGACCCAGTACTTC.

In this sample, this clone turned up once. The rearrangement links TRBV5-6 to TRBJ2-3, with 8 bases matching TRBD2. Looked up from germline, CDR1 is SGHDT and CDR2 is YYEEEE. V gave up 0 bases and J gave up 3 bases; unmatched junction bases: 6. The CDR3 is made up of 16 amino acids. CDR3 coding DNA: TGTGCCAGCAGCTTGGACGGGGGGGGCGCGACAGATACGCAGTATTTT. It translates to CASSLDGGGATDTQYF.

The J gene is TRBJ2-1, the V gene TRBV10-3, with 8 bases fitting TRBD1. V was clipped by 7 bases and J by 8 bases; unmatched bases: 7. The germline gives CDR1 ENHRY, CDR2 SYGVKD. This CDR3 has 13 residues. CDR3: CAIMQGARDEQFF. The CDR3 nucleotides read TGTGCCATCATGCAGGGGGCAAGAGATGAGCAGTTCTTC.

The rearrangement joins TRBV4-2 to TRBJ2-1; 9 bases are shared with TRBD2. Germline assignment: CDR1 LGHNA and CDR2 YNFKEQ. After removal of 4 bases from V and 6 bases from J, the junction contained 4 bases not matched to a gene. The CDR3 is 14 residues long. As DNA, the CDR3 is TGTGCCAGCAGCCTCCTGACTAGCGGCAATGAGCAGTTCTTC. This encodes CASSLLTSGNEQFF.

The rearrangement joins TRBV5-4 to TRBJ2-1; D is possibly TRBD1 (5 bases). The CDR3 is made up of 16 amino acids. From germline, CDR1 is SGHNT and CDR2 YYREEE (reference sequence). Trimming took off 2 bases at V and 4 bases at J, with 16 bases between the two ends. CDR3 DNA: TGTGCCAGCAGCTTACCAGGGATAGAGGCTTACAATGAGCAGTTCTTC. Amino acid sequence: CASSLPGIEAYNEQFF.

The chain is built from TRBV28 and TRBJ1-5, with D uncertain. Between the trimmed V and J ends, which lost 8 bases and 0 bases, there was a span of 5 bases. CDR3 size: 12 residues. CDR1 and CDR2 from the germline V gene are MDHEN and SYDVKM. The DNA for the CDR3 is TGTGCCAGCGAGCATAGCAATCAGCCCCAGCATTTT. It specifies CASEHSNQPQHF.

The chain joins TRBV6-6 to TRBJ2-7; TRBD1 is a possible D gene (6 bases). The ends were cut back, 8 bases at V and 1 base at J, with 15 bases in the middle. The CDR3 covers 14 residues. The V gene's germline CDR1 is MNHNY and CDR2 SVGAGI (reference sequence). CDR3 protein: CASAQGSSSYEQYF. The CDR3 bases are TGTGCCAGCGCCCAGGGGTCTTCTTCCTACGAGCAGTACTTC.

The CDR3 DNA is TGTGCCAGCAGCTTAGTGGCGGGGACTAGCACAGATACGCAGTATTTT. It codes for CASSLVAGTSTDTQYF. This sequence joins TRBV13 and TRBJ2-3; a weak D match, TRBD2 (6 bases). Germline-derived CDR1 and CDR2 are PRHDT and FYEKMQ (reference sequence). This CDR3 is 16 amino acids long. V was clipped by 1 base and J by 0 bases, with 11 bases between them.

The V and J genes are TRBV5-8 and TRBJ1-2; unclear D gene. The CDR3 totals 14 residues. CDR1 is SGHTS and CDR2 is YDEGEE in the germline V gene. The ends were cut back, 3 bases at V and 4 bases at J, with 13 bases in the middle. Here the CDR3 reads CASSSPAETYGYTF. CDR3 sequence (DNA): TGTGCCAGCAGCTCCCCAGCGGAAACCTATGGCTACACCTTC.